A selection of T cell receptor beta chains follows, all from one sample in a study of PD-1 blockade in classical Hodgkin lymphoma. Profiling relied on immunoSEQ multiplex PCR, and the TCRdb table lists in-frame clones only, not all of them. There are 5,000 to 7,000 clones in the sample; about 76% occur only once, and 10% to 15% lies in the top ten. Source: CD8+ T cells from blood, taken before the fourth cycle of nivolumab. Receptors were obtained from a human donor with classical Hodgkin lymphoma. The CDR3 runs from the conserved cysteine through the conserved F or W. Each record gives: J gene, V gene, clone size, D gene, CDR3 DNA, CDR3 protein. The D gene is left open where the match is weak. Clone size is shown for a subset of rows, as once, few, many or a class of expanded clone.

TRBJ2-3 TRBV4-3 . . TGCGCCAGCAGCCAAGATGGCCACGCTAGCACAGATACGCAGTATTTT CASSQDGHASTDTQYF
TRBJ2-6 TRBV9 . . TGTGCCAGCAGACCGGGACTTTTCTCTGGGGCCAACGTCCTGACTTTC CASRPGLFSGANVLTF
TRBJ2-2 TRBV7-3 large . TGTGCCAGCAGCTTAACTCTATTGGGGGCGGACACCGGGGAGCTGTTTTTT CASSLTLLGADTGELFF
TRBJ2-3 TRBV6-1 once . TGTGCCAGCAGTGAGCCTAGGCCCACAGATACGCAGTATTTT CASSEPRPTDTQYF
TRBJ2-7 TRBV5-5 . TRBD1 TGTGCCAGCAGCTTGTACGACAGGGCCTACGAGCAGTACTTC CASSLYDRAYEQYF
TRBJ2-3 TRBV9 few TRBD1 TGTGCCAGCAGCGGCGGACAGGCGGAGCAGTATTTT CASSGGQAEQYF
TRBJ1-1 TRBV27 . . TGTGCCAGCGGGACGGCGGGGGACACTGAAGCTTTCTTT CASGTAGDTEAFF
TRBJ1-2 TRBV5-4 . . TGTGCCAGCAGCTTGTCCCACAGCCCTTCCCTTAACTATGGCTACACCTTC CASSLSHSPSLNYGYTF
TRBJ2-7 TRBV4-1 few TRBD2 TGCGCCAGCAGCCAAGAACTGCTAGCGGGCAGACCCTCCTACGAGCAGTACTTC CASSQELLAGRPSYEQYF
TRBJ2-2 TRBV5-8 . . TGTGCCAGCAGCCGGGGAAATTCGAACACCGGGGAGCTGTTTTTT CASSRGNSNTGELFF
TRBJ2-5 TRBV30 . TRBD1 TGTGCCTCCTCCGGGACAGTGGGTTGGGCCCAGTACTTC CASSGTVGWAQYF
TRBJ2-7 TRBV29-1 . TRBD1 TGCAGCGTCTTAGAGGCCGAAAAGACAGGGCGCTCCTACGAGCAGTACTTC CSVLEAEKTGRSYEQYF
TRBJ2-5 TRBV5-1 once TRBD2 TGCGCCAGCAGCTTGAATGTAGCGGGAGCTGGGGAGACCCAGTACTTC CASSLNVAGAGETQYF
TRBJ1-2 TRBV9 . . TGTGCCAGCAGCGTAGGGCAGCGGCCCTCTGGCTACACCTTC CASSVGQRPSGYTF
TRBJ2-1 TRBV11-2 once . TGTGCCAGCAGACCAATACAGGGCCGCTACAATGAGCAGTTCTTC CASRPIQGRYNEQFF
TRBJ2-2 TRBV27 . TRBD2 TGTGCCAGCAGTTTATGGGTTAGCGGGAGCGCCACCGGGGAGCTGTTTTTT CASSLWVSGSATGELFF
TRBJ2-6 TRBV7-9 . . TGTGCCAGCAGCATTCTTGAATACCATGACAGTCGGGCCAACGTCCTGACTTTC CASSILEYHDSRANVLTF
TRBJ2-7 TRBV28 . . TGTGCCAGCAGTTTGGGTGACAACCCCTACGAGCAGTACTTC CASSLGDNPYEQYF
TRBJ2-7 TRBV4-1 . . TGCGCCAGCAGCCAAGAGGGACACACCTCCTACGAGCAGTACTTC CASSQEGHTSYEQYF
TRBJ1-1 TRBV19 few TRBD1 TGTGCCAGTAGTATAGAGGGACAGGGAAGGACTGAAGCTTTCTTT CASSIEGQGRTEAFF
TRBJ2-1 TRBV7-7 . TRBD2 TGTGCCAGCAGCTTACGGACACCCGGGACTAGCAAGAACAATGAGCAGTTCTTC CASSLRTPGTSKNNEQFF
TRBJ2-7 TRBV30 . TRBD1 TGTGCCTGGATGGCAGGACTCGGGACAGAGGAGCAGTACTTC CAWMAGLGTEEQYF
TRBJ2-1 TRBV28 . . TGTGCCAGCAGTTTACAATTCGGTGAACTTTACAATGAGCAGTTCTTC CASSLQFGELYNEQFF
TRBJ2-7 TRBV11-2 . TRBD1 TGTGCCAGCAGCTTGGGGACAGGGGGCCGCGAGCAGTACTTC CASSLGTGGREQYF
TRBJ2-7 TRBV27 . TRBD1 TGTGCCAGCAGTTTTGGACAGGGACGGTACGAGCAGTACTTC CASSFGQGRYEQYF
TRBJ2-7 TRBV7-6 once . TGTGCCAGCAGCTCGGGACCAAACTACGAGCAGTACTTC CASSSGPNYEQYF
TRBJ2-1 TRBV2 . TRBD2 TGTGCCAGCAGTGAGTGGACTAGCGGAGTCCTTTACAATGAGCAGTTCTTC CASSEWTSGVLYNEQFF
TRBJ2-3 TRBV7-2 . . TGTGCCACCAAACGGCAGGGAAATATGGATACGCAGTATTTT CATKRQGNMDTQYF
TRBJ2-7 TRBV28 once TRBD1 TGTGCCAGCAGTTCCATCCGGGACAGGGGGCCCTACGAGCAGTACTTC CASSSIRDRGPYEQYF
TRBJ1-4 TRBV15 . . TGTGCCACCACCCAAGGACTGGGGGAAAAACTGTTTTTT CATTQGLGEKLFF
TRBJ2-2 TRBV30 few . TGTGCCTGGGGGGCAGGGATGGGGACCGGGGAGCTGTTTTTT CAWGAGMGTGELFF
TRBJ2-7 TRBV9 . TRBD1 TGTGCCAGCAGCGTAGGGACAGGGGGGCCCTACGAGCAGTACTTC CASSVGTGGPYEQYF
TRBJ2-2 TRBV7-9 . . TGTGCCAGCAGCTTTCTGGCCGGGGAGCTGTTTTTT CASSFLAGELFF
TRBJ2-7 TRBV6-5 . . TGTGCCAGCAGTTACACCCTAGACAGCTACGAGCAGTACTTC CASSYTLDSYEQYF
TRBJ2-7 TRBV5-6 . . TGTGCCAGCAGTATCACCAGAGCCTACGAGCAGTACTTC CASSITRAYEQYF
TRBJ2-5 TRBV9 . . TGTGCCAGCAGCGACCGAGGGGCCCAGTACTTC CASSDRGAQYF
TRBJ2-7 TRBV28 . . TGTGCCAGCAGCCTGCTCGCCGAACTGGACAGTGCCTACGAGCAGTACTTC CASSLLAELDSAYEQYF
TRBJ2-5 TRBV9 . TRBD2 TGTGCCAGCAGCGTAAGGGCTGGGGGGGGTGGAGAGACCCAGTACTTC CASSVRAGGGGETQYF
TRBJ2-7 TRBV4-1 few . TGCGCCAGCAGCCAAAATAGTCAGGCCCCCTACGAGCAGTACTTC CASSQNSQAPYEQYF
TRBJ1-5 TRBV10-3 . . TGTGCCATCAGTGGTCTCGGGGTAAATCAGCCCCAGCATTTT CAISGLGVNQPQHF
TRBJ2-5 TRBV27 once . TGTGCCAGCAGTCCCCTCAACAGGAACTTCGAGACCCAGTACTTC CASSPLNRNFETQYF
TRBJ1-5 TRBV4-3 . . TGCGCCAGCAGCCCCTTCCCGGGCAGGGTAAGTCAGCCCCAGCATTTT CASSPFPGRVSQPQHF